What follows describes a single TCR beta chain. The data are from a study of blood T cell repertoires in COVID-19. About the study: PBMCs, B-cell-depleted T cells, or T cells provided the cDNA or gDNA that made up the material.

Sequencing was performed with immunoSEQ multiplex PCR; in TCRdb, only in-frame clones are kept and a portion is missing. The sample has hundreds of thousands of clones, 65% to 90% seen once. V lost 6 bases and J 4 bases, leaving 12 bases between the germline ends. The CDR3 length is 14 residues. Germline V CDR1 and CDR2: MNHEY, SVGAGI. The chain has TRBV6-5 and TRBJ2-2; D may be TRBD1 (5 bases). This clonotype was sampled from a woman older than 75 with active or convalescent COVID-19. Input material: peripheral blood. CDR3 loop: CASRPRQLTGELFF. Here the CDR3 DNA reads TGTGCCAGCAGACCCCGACAGCTCACCGGGGAGCTGTTTTTT.